This T cell receptor beta chain comes out of a study of regulatory T cells in long-lasting Graves disease. Study information: The definition of persistent Graves' disease was over 5 years of antithyroid drugs with positive TSH receptor antibodies. The study, taken as a whole, reports: Persistent disease showed a preference for TRBV28, TRBJ1-2 and TRBJ2-5. New patients shared fewer public clonotypes (about 1,000) than persistent patients did (around 2,900).

As to time point: persistent/refractory GD, antithyroid drugs over 5 years with positive TRAb. There was RNA extracted from PBMCs, and the TCR library was made from it. Building the TCR beta libraries relied on iRepertoire HTBI primers, and CDR3 regions underwent Arm-PCR. TCRdb analysed the multiplex PCR reads with MiXCR anew, one entry per CDR3 protein. Of 390,000 or so distinct CDR3 sequences detected, 20% to 25% appear once; the ten largest clones hold around 30%. The CDR3 is 14 amino acids. V lost 2 bases and J 6 bases, leaving 13 bases between the germline ends. Germline loops: CDR1 MDHEN, CDR2 SYDVKM. This clonotype was seen ten or more times. Its antigen is undetermined.

This TCR was recovered from a woman between 40 and 55 years old with Graves disease. This specimen was peripheral blood mononuclear cells (PBMCs), taken when the disease was refractory, from a patient treated with antithyroid drugs. V usage is TRBV28 and J usage is TRBJ1-1; D is possibly TRBD1 (6 bases). The CDR3 bases are TGTGCCAGCAGTTTAGGGACATGGTCCTCTGAAGCTTTCTTT. This sequence encodes CASSLGTWSSEAFF.